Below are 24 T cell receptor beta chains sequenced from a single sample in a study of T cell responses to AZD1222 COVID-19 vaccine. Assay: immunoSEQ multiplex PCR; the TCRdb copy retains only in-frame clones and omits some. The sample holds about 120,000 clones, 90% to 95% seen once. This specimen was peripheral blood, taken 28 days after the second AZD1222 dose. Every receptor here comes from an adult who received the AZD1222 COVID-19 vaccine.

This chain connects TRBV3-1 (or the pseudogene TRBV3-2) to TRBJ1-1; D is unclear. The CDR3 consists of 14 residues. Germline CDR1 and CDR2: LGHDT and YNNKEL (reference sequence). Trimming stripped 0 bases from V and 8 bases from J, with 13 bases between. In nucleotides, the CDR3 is TGTGCCAGCAGCCAAGAATCGGCGGGATCCGAAGCTTTCTTT. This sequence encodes CASSQESAGSEAFF.

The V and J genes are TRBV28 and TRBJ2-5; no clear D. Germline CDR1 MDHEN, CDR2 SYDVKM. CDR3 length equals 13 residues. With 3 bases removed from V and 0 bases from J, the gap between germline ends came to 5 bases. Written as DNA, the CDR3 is TGTGCCAGCAGTTTGAACCACCAAGAGACCCAGTACTTC. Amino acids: CASSLNHQETQYF. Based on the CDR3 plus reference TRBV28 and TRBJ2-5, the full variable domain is DVKVTQSSRYLVKRTGEKVFLECVQDMDHENMFWYRQDPGLGLRLIYFSYDVKMKEKGDIPEGYSVSREKKERFSLILESASTNQTSMYLCASSLNHQETQYFGPGTRLLVL.

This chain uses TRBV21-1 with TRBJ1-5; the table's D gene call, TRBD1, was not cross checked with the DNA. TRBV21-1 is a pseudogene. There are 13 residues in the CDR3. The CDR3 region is CASSHRPNQPQHF. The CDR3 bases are TGTGCCAGCAGCCACAGACCCAATCAGCCCCAGCATTTT.

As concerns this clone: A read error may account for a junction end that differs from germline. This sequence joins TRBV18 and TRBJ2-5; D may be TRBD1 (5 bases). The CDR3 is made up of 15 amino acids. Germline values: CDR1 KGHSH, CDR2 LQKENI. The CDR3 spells CASSPPSKGKESQYF. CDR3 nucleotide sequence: TGTGCCAGCTCACCACCGTCTAAGGGGAAAGAGAGCCAGTACTTC.

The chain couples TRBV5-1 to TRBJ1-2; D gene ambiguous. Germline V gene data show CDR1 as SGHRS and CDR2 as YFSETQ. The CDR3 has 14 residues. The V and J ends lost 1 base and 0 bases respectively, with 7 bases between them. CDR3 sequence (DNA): TGCGCCAGCAGCTTGATGGGGACTAACTATGGCTACACCTTC. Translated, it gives CASSLMGTNYGYTF.

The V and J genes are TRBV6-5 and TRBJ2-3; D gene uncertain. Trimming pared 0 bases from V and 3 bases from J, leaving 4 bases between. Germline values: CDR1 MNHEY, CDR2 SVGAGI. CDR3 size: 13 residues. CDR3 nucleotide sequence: TGTGCCAGCAGTTACTCGTGGACAGATACGCAGTATTTT. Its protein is CASSYSWTDTQYF.

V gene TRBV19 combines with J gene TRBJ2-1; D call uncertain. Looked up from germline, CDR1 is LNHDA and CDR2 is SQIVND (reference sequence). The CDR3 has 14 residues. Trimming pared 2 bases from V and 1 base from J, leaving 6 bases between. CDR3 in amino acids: CASSIRASYNEQFF. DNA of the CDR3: TGTGCCAGTAGTATAAGGGCTTCCTACAATGAGCAGTTCTTC. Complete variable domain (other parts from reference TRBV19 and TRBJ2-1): DGGITQSPKYLFRKEGQNVTLSCEQNLNHDAMYWYRQDPGQGLRLIYYSQIVNDFQKGDIAEGYSVSREKKESFPLTVTSAQKNPTAFYLCASSIRASYNEQFFGPGTRLTVL.

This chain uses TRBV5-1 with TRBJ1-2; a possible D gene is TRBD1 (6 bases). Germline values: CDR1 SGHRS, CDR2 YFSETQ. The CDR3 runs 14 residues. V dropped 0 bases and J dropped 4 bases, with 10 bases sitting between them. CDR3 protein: CASSLEGGSYGYTF. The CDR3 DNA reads TGCGCCAGCAGCTTGGAGGGGGGAAGCTATGGCTACACCTTC.

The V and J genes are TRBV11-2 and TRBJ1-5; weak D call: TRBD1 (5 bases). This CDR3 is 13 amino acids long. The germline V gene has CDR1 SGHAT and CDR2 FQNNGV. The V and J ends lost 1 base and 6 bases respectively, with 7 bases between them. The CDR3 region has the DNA TGTGCCAGCAGCTTAGCCGGGACTCAGCCCCAGCATTTT. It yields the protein CASSLAGTQPQHF.

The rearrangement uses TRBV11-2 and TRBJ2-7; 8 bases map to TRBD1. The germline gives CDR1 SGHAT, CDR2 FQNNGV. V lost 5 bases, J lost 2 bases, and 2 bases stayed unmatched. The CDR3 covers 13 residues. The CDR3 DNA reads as TGTGCCAGCAGCCCGGACAGGGCCTACGAGCAGTACTTC. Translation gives CASSPDRAYEQYF.

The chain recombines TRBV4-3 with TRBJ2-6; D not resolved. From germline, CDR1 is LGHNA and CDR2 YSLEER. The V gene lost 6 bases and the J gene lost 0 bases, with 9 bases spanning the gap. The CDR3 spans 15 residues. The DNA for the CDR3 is TGCGCCAGCAGGGCAGGCCACTCTGGGGCCAACGTCCTGACTTTC. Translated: CASRAGHSGANVLTF.

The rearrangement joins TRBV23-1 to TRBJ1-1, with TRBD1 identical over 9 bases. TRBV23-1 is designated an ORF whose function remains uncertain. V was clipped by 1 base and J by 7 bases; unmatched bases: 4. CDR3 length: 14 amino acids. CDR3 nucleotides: TGCGCCAGCAGTCAATGGGACAGGGAGGGTGAAGCTTTCTTT. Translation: CASSQWDREGEAFF.

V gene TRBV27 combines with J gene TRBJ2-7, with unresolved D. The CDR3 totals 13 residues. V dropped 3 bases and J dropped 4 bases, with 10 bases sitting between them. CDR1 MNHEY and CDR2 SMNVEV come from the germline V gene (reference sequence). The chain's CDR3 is CASSFRLGYEQYF. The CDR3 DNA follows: TGTGCCAGCAGTTTCCGATTGGGATACGAGCAGTACTTC.

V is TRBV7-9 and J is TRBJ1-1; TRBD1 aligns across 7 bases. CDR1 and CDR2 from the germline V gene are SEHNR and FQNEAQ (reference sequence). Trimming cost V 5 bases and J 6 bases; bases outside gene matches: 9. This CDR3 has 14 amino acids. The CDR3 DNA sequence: TGTGCCAGCAGCCTGGGACAGATTGAACCTGAAGCTTTCTTT. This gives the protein CASSLGQIEPEAFF.

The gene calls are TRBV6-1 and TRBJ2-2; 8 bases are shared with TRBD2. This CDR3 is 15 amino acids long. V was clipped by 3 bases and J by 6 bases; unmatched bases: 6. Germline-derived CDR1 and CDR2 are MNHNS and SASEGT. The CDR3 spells CASSEDSGAPGELFF. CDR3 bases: TGTGCCAGCAGTGAGGATAGCGGGGCCCCCGGGGAGCTGTTTTTT.

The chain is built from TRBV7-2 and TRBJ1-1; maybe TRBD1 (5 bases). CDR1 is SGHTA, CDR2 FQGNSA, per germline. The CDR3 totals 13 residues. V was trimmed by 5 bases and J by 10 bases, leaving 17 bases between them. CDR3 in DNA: TGTGCCAGCAGCGCCCGGAGGGGATTGGTAGCTTTCTTT. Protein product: CASSARRGLVAFF.

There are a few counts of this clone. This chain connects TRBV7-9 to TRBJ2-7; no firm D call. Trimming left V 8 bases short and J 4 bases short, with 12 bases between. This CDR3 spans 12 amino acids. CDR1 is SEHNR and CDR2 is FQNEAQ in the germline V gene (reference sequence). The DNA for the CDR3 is TGTGCCAGCGGGCAGGTTGTTTACGAGCAGTACTTC. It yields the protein CASGQVVYEQYF.

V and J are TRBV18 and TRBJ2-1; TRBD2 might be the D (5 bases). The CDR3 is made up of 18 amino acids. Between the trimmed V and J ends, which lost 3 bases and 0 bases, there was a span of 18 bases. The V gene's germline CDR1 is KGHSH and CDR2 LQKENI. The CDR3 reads CASSPKADPTVSYNEQFF. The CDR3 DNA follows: TGTGCCAGCTCACCCAAAGCGGACCCCACCGTCTCCTACAATGAGCAGTTCTTC. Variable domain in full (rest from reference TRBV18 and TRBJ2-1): NAGVMQNPRHLVRRRGQEARLRCSPMKGHSHVYWYRQLPEEGLKFMVYLQKENIIDESGMPKERFSAEFPKEGPSILRIQQVVRGDSAAYFCASSPKADPTVSYNEQFFGPGTRLTVL.

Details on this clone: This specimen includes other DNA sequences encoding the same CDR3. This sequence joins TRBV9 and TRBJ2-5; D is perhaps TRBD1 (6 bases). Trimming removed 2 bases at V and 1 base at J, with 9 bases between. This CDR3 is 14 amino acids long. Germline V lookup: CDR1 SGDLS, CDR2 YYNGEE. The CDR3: CASSVGTSQETQYF. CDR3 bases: TGTGCCAGCAGCGTTGGGACAAGCCAAGAGACCCAGTACTTC.

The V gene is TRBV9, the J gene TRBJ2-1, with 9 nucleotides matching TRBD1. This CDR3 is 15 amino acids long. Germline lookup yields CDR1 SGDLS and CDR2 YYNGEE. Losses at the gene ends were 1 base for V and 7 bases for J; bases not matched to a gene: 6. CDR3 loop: CASSVSTGGRNEQFF. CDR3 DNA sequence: TGTGCCAGCAGCGTATCTACAGGGGGCCGAAATGAGCAGTTCTTC.

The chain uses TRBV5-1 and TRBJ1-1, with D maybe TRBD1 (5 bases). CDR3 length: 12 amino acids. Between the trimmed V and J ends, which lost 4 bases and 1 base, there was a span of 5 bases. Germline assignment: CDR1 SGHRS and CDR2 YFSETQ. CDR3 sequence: CASSRGNTEAFF. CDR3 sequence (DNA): TGCGCCAGCAGCAGGGGGAACACTGAAGCTTTCTTT. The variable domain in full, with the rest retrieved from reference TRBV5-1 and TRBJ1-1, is KAGVTQTPRYLIKTRGQQVTLSCSPISGHRSVSWYQQTPGQGLQFLFEYFSETQRNKGNFPGRFSGRQFSNSRSEMNVSTLELGDSALYLCASSRGNTEAFFGQGTRLTVV.

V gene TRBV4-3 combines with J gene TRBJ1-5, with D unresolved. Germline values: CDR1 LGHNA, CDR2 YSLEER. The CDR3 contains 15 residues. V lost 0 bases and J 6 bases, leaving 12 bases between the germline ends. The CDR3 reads CASSQDGRAGQPQHF. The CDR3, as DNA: TGCGCCAGCAGCCAAGATGGGAGGGCGGGTCAGCCCCAGCATTTT.

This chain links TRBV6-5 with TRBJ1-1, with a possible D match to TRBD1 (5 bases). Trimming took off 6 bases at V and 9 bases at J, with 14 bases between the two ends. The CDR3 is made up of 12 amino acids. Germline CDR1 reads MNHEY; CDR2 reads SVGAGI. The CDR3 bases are TGTGCCAGCAGCTACGGGGCAGGGCAAGCTTTCTTT. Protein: CASSYGAGQAFF.

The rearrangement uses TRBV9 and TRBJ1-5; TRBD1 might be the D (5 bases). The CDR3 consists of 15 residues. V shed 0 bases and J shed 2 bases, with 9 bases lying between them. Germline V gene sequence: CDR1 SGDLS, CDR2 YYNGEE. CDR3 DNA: TGTGCCAGCAGCGTAGGGCAGGGCGGCAATCAGCCCCAGCATTTT. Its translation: CASSVGQGGNQPQHF.